The table lists the clone carrying this T cell receptor beta chain with many counts. This specimen belongs to a study of early T cells in non-severe SARS-CoV-2 infection. As for the study in general: Sequencing targeted bulk RNA from unsorted whole blood, leaving chains unpaired.

Each single cDNA molecule received a unique molecular identifier. A single record per CDR3 protein comes from TCRdb applying MiXCR to the 5' RACE reads. This sample has about 67,000 distinct CDR3 sequences, with approximately 10% found just once. V lost 5 bases to trimming and J lost 5 bases; unmatched junction nucleotides: 7. The CDR3 covers 14 residues. CDR1 SEHNR and CDR2 FQNEAQ come from the germline V gene (reference sequence). The chain couples TRBV7-9 to TRBJ2-5; 8 bases map to TRBD2. The receptor was derived from an adult who was a healthcare worker with PCR-confirmed SARS-CoV-2 infection or an uninfected control (not recorded which). Sequences were obtained from whole blood. This CDR3 reads CASSLELAAETQYF. The DNA of the CDR3 is TGTGCCAGCAGCCTAGAACTAGCGGCTGAGACCCAGTACTTC.